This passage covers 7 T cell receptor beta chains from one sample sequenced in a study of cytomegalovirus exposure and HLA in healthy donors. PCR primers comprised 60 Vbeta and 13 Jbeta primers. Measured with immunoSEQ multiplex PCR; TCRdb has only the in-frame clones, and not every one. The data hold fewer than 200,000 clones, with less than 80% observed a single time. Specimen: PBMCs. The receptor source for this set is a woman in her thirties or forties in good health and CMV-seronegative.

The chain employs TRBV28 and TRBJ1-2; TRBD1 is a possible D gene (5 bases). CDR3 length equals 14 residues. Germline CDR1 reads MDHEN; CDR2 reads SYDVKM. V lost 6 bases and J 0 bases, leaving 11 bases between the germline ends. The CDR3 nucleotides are TGTGCCAGCAGGAACAGGTCCGCTAACTATGGCTACACCTTC. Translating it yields CASRNRSANYGYTF.

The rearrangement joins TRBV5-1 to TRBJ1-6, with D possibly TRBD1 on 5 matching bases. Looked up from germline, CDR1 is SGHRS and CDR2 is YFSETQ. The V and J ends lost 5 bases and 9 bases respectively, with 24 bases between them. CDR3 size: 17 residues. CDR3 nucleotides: TGCGCCAGCAGTAACGGGGGTAACGGCCCGCGGGGTTCACCCCTCCACTTT. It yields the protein CASSNGGNGPRGSPLHF. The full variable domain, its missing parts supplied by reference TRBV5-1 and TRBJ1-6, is KAGVTQTPRYLIKTRGQQVTLSCSPISGHRSVSWYQQTPGQGLQFLFEYFSETQRNKGNFPGRFSGRQFSNSRSEMNVSTLELGDSALYLCASSNGGNGPRGSPLHFGNGTRLTVT.

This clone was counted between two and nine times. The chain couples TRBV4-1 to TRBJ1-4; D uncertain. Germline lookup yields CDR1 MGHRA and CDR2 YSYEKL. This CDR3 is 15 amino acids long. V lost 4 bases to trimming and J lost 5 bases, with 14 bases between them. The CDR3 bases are TGCGCCAGCAGCCCCTCCTTGGCGGGGAATGAAAAACTGTTTTTT. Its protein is CASSPSLAGNEKLFF.

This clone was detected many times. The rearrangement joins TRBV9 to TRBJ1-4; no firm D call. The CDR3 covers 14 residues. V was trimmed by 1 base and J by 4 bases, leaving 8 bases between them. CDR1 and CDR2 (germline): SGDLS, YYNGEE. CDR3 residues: CASSVSNGNEKLFF. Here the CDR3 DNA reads TGTGCCAGCAGCGTATCTAACGGTAATGAAAAACTGTTTTTT.

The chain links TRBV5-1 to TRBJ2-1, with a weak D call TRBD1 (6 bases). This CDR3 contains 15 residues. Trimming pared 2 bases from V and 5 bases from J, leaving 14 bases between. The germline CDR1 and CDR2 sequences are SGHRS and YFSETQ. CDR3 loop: CASSLGTIRNNEQFF. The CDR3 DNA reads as TGCGCCAGCAGCTTAGGGACAATACGCAACAATGAGCAGTTCTTC.

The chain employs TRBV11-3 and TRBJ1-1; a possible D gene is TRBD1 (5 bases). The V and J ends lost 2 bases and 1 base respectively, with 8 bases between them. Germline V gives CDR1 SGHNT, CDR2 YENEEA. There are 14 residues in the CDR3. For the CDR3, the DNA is TGTGCCAGCAGCTTACAGGGATCGAACACTGAAGCTTTCTTT. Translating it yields CASSLQGSNTEAFF.

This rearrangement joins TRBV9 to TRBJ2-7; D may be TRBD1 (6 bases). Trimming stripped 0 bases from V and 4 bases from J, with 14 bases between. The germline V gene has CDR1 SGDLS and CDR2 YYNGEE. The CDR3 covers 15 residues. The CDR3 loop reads CASSVAGGAGYEQYF. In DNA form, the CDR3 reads TGTGCCAGCAGCGTAGCTGGGGGCGCGGGTTACGAGCAGTACTTC.